The T cell receptor beta chain described here comes from a study of blood T cell repertoires in COVID-19. Overall study: Donors in the United States, Italy and Spain gave samples during acute or convalescent COVID-19.

On this clone itself: A read error may produce the germline difference seen at one junction end.

Study processing details: Estimates of nucleated cell counts were drawn from the amplification of reference gene primers. Sequenced by immunoSEQ multiplex PCR; TCRdb stores in-frame clones only, minus some. For V, J and clone size, that table is used; D and trimming come from the DNA. The sample records 200,000 or so clones, roughly four fifths being singletons. All enrollees were roughly 18 to 100 years old and from approximately 24 US areas. Participants were placed into cohorts based on the clinical history they reported. This CDR3 has 15 residues. Germline CDR1 is SEHNR and CDR2 is FQNEAQ (reference sequence).

The sample comprised PBMCs or T cells enriched from blood (not recorded which). The receptor was derived from a woman between 35 and 50 years old with acute COVID-19. The chain joins TRBV7-9 to TRBJ2-2, with D perhaps matching TRBD1 (5 bases). CDR3 loop: CASTLTQGYTGELFF. The CDR3 bases are TGTGCCAGCACCTTAACCCAGGGTTACACCGGGGAGCTGTTTTTT.